This T cell receptor (beta chain) was sequenced for a study of CD8 T cells in Susac syndrome (dated by TCRdb to the late 2010s). Turning to the overall study: Repertoire sequencing was used to test whether CD8+ T cell activation and differentiation in Susac syndrome was antigen driven.

RNA was extracted using the RNeasy kit, and roughly 0.45 to 1 microgram was reverse transcribed with random hexamers. The immunoSEQ multiplex PCR assay, which covers 54 Vbeta and 13 Jbeta segments, was used to amplify TCR beta CDR3 regions. PCR amplification bias was corrected by using a synthetic template baseline for primer optimization and computational correction. The original methods were these. Only productive sequences were kept, with reads annotated to V, D and J genes according to IMGT and analyzed in immunoSEQ Analyzer. Clonality was computed as one minus Shannon entropy normalized by log2 of the number of productive unique sequences. For each patient and control, public and private clones were evaluated among the 100 most prevalent clones. Clones were defined as Susac-specific if absent from the healthy and MS cohorts, from under 1,200 published viral clones and from other ImmuneACCESS disease sequences. The public reads were quality trimmed at Q25 with fastp and then assembled into clones with MiXCR by TCRdb, keeping productive beta chains. When rows share a CDR3 protein, they turn into one entry using the most common DNA and genes. For this entry, the V and J calls and clone size follow TCRdb and not the study's own pipeline. This sample comprises around 140,000 distinct CDR3 sequences, approximately 93% of them detected only once. Of the sample, 0.084% falls within the top ten clones.

In the case of this clonotype: Which antigen it targets is not known. Base qualities were left out, and no much larger clone turns up one base away.

The CDR3 has 16 amino acids, counting the end cysteine and phenylalanine. Of the read, only the CDR3 DNA is kept; its 48 bases are in frame from base 1. Cut back by 7 bases and 7 bases, the V and J ends lie 26 bases apart. CDR1 and CDR2 were assigned from the germline V gene as KGHSH and LQKENI. Peripheral blood CD8+ and CD4+ T cells from healthy donors, Susac syndrome patients and multiple sclerosis patients were profiled by high-throughput TCR beta sequencing. The healthy donors served as controls matched for age and sex. CD8+ TEMRA cells were enriched by FACS, while bulk CD8+ and CD4+ T cells were purified by magnetic negative isolation. Blood was collected in EDTA tubes and processed within 24 hours, with PBMCs isolated through density gradient centrifugation. PBMCs intended for TCR sequencing were frozen in liquid nitrogen and were later thawed in a 37 degrees C water bath. The sorted or isolated CD4+, CD8+ and CD8+ TEMRA cells had a purity of 90% or higher.

Study-wide conclusions, independent of this receptor: The TCR sequencing and HLA analysis was acknowledged to have included a relatively small number of individuals.

Sequences were obtained from CD4+ T cells from PBMCs. This TCR was recovered from a human donor in good health. The chain is encoded by TRBV18 joined to TRBJ2-7, with the D gene not clear enough to name. The sequenced DNA: TGTGCCAGCTTCGACTCCGCGGCTACGTCTTTGAGGGAGCAGTACTTC. This sequence encodes CASFDSAATSLREQYF.